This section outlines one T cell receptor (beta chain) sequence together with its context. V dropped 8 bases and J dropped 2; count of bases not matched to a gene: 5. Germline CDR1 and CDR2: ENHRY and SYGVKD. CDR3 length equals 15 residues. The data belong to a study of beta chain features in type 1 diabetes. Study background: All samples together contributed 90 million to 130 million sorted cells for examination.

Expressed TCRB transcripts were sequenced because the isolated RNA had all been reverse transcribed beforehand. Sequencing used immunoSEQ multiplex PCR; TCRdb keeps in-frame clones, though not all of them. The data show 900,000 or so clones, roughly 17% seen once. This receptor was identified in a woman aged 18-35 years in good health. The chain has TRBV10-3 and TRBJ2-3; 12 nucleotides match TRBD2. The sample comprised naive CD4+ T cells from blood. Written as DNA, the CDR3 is TGTGCCATCGCCCGGACTAGCGGGAACACAGATACGCAGTATTTT. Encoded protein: CAIARTSGNTDTQYF.